A selection of T cell receptor beta chains follows, all from one sample in a study of human T cells and chemical hapten exposure. TCRdb independently ran MiXCR on the RACE reads; one entry per CDR3 protein. The sample holds more than 85,000 distinct CDR3 sequences, around 35% seen once. Sequencing used whole blood, obtained in connection with sensitization to the hapten diphenylcyclopropenone (DPC). Receptor source: a man aged 35-49 years with alopecia areata. Some clones in this sample may be carry-over from other donors' samples. The CDR3 runs from the conserved cysteine through the conserved F or W. The D gene is left open where the match is weak. Size values are once, few and many counts, or a class for expanded clones, and some rows have none.

TGCGCCAGCAGTGACGTCGGCCTAGCGGGAGGTCGAGAGACCCAGTACTTC	CASSDVGLAGGRETQYF	TRBV10-2	TRBD2	TRBJ2-5	NA
TGTGCCAGCAGTCGGGGGAGAACAGCAGATACGCAGTATTTT	CASSRGRTADTQYF	TRBV2	NA	TRBJ2-3	NA
TGTGCCAGCAGAAGTACTAGCGGCAATGAGCAGTTCTTC	CASRSTSGNEQFF	TRBV6-8	TRBD2	TRBJ2-1	NA
TGTGCCAGCAGCTTGACAGTATCGACTAGCGGCACAGATACGCAGTATTTT	CASSLTVSTSGTDTQYF	TRBV5-8	TRBD2	TRBJ2-3	few
TGCAGCGTCCAGGTTAATACGCAGTATTTT	CSVQVNTQYF	TRBV29-1	NA	TRBJ2-3	NA
TGTGCCAGCAGTTACTCGAAAGGTGAGCAGTTCTTC	CASSYSKGEQFF	TRBV6-2/TRBV6-3	NA	TRBJ2-1	few
TGTGCCAGCAGCTTGGATGTGACAGCCGATTATGGCTACACCTTC	CASSLDVTADYGYTF	TRBV5-6	NA	TRBJ1-2	NA
TGCGCCAGCAGCTTGACTAGCGCGGGAGGAAATGAGCAGTTCTTC	CASSLTSAGGNEQFF	TRBV5-1	TRBD2	TRBJ2-1	NA
TGTGCCAGCTCAGCGAGCTCCTACGAGCAGTACTTC	CASSASSYEQYF	TRBV18	NA	TRBJ2-7	NA
TGTGCCATCAGCCGAGGCGGGGGGTCCTACAATGAGCAGTTCTTC	CAISRGGGSYNEQFF	TRBV10-3	TRBD2	TRBJ2-1	once
TGTGCCAGCAGCGCGGGACTAAATACGCAGTATTTT	CASSAGLNTQYF	TRBV11-2	TRBD2	TRBJ2-3	NA
TGCAGCGTGGGACAGGGGTCAAAGGGAGAGACCCAGTACTTC	CSVGQGSKGETQYF	TRBV29-1	TRBD1	TRBJ2-5	NA
TGTGCCAGCAGTGGTCCCCTCGGGCCCCAGCATTTT	CASSGPLGPQHF	TRBV25-1	NA	TRBJ1-5	few
TGTGCCAGCAGTTACATGACGAGCTCCTATAATTCACCCCTCCACTTT	CASSYMTSSYNSPLHF	TRBV6-5	NA	TRBJ1-6	few
TGTGCCAGCAGCTTAGGAGGCGGGAGAACGGGTACAGATACGCAGTATTTT	CASSLGGGRTGTDTQYF	TRBV7-2	TRBD2	TRBJ2-3	many
TGCAGCGTTAGAACCCGGGACAGAGCCTACAATGAGCAGTTCTTC	CSVRTRDRAYNEQFF	TRBV29-1	TRBD1	TRBJ2-1	few
TGCAGTGCTAGAGATCTTGGGACGAGCAATCAGCCCCAGCATTTT	CSARDLGTSNQPQHF	TRBV20-1	NA	TRBJ1-5	NA
TGCAGCACAGAAGGAAAAGTTCAAGAGACCCAGTACTTC	CSTEGKVQETQYF	TRBV29-1	NA	TRBJ2-5	NA
TGTGCCAGCAGCGTGGACGGGCAACTAGACATTCAGTACTTC	CASSVDGQLDIQYF	TRBV9	NA	TRBJ2-4	few
TGCAGTGCTGAGTACATGTGGGCAGATACGCAGTATTTT	CSAEYMWADTQYF	TRBV20-1	NA	TRBJ2-3	NA
TGTGCCAGCAGTCCCGTGGGGCGGTACAATGAGCAGTTCTTC	CASSPVGRYNEQFF	TRBV6-1	NA	TRBJ2-1	NA
TGCAGTGCTAGAGATCACAACTCTGGAAACACCATATATTTT	CSARDHNSGNTIYF	TRBV20-1	NA	TRBJ1-3	NA
TGCAGTGCTAGATCCATGACAGATACGCAGTATTTT	CSARSMTDTQYF	TRBV20-1	NA	TRBJ2-3	few
TGTGCCAGCAGCCCGAGGGGACAGCCGTATACGTTCTTC	CASSPRGQPYTFF	TRBV14	TRBD1	TRBJ2-1	many